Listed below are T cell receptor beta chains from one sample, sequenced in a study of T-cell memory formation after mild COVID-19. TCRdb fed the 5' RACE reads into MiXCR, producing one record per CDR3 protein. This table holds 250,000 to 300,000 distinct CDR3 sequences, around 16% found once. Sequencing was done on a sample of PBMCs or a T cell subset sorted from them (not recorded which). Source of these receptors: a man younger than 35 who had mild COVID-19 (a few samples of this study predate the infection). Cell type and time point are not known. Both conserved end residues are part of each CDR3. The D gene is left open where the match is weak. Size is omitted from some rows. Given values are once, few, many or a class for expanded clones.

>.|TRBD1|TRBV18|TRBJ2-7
CASSPRGQAPYEQYF
TGTGCCAGCTCACCCCGGGGACAGGCCCCCTACGAGCAGTACTTC
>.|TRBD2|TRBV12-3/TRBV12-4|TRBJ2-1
CASSLGRLAGGDPNEQFF
TGTGCCAGCAGTTTAGGGAGGCTAGCGGGGGGGGATCCCAATGAGCAGTTCTTC
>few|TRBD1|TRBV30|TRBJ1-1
CACWDRGTEAFF
TGTGCCTGTTGGGACAGGGGCACTGAAGCTTTCTTT
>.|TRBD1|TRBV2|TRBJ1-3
CASSGGTASGNTIYF
TGTGCCAGCAGTGGAGGGACAGCCTCTGGAAACACCATATATTTT
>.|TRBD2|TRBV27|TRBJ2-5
CASSLISGGLETQYF
TGTGCCAGCAGTTTAATTTCGGGGGGGCTGGAGACCCAGTACTTC
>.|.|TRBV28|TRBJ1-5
CASSSGGGNNQPQHF
TGTGCCAGCAGTTCAGGAGGGGGGAACAATCAGCCCCAGCATTTT
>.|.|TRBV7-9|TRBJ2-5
CASSYLLGGKETQYF
TGTGCCAGCAGCTACCTTTTGGGGGGAAAAGAGACCCAGTACTTC
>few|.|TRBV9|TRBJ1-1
CASSAVTVLNTEAFF
TGTGCCAGCAGCGCGGTCACAGTTCTGAACACTGAAGCTTTCTTT
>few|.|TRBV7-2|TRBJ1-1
CASSPLTAVTEAFF
TGTGCCAGCAGCCCACTGACAGCGGTCACTGAAGCTTTCTTT
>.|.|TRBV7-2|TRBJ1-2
CASSLWPGYVANYGYTF
TGTGCCAGCAGCTTATGGCCAGGTTACGTAGCTAACTATGGCTACACCTTC
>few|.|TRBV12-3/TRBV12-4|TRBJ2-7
CASSLEPNPSYEQYF
TGTGCCAGCAGTTTAGAACCGAACCCTTCCTACGAGCAGTACTTC
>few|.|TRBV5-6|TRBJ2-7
CASSLTPNPYEQYF
TGTGCCAGCAGCTTAACACCAAATCCCTACGAGCAGTACTTC
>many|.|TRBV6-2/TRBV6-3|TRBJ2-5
CASSPDEKETQYF
TGTGCCAGCAGTCCGGACGAAAAAGAGACCCAGTACTTC
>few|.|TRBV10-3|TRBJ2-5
CAISDEPRQETQYF
TGTGCCATCAGTGACGAACCCCGCCAAGAGACCCAGTACTTC
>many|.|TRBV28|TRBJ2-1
CASGISGYNEQFF
TGTGCCAGCGGAATTTCAGGATACAATGAGCAGTTCTTC
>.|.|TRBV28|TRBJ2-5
CASSLLTGQGEETQYF
TGTGCCAGCAGTTTACTCACTGGGCAGGGAGAAGAGACCCAGTACTTC
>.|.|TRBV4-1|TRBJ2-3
CASSQGGYSTDTQYF
TGCGCCAGCAGCCAAGGAGGGTACAGCACAGATACGCAGTATTTT
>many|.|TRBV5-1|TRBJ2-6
CASSLNAGANVLTF
TGCGCCAGCAGCTTGAACGCTGGGGCCAACGTCCTGACTTTC
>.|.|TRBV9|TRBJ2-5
CASSVGVAEETQYF
TGTGCCAGCAGCGTAGGGGTAGCGGAAGAGACCCAGTACTTC
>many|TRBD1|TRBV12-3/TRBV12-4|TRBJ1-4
CASSHGQGREKLFF
TGTGCCAGCAGTCATGGACAGGGTAGGGAAAAACTGTTTTTT
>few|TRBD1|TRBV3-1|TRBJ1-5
CASSRQGQPQHF
TGTGCCAGCAGCCGACAGGGTCAGCCCCAGCATTTT
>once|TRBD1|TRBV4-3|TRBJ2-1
CASSQGAAGTGVNNEQFF
TGCGCCAGCAGCCAAGGTGCGGCCGGGACAGGAGTGAACAATGAGCAGTTCTTC
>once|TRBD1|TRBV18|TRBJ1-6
CASSSGTGHRFQSLHF
TGTGCCAGCTCGTCCGGGACAGGGCATCGTTTTCAATCCCTCCACTTT
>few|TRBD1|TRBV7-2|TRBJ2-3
CASSADRSTDTQYF
TGTGCCAGCAGCGCGGACAGGAGCACAGATACGCAGTATTTT
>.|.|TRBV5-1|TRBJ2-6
CASSLGQVNSGANVLTF
TGCGCCAGCAGCTTGGGGCAGGTGAACTCTGGGGCCAACGTCCTGACTTTC
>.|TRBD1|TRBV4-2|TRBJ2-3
CASSNGQGWDTQYF
TGTGCCAGCAGTAACGGACAGGGGTGGGATACGCAGTATTTT
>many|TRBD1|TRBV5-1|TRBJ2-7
CASSWGQGYEQYF
TGCGCCAGCAGCTGGGGACAGGGTTACGAGCAGTACTTC
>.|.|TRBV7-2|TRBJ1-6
CASSRTWNSPLHF
TGTGCCAGCAGCCGAACGTGGAATTCACCCCTCCACTTT
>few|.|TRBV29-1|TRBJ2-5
CSVEIGLEETQYF
TGCAGCGTTGAAATAGGGCTTGAAGAGACCCAGTACTTC
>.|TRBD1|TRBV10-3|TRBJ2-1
CAIRDRGQYNEQFF
TGTGCCATCAGGGACAGGGGGCAGTACAATGAGCAGTTCTTC
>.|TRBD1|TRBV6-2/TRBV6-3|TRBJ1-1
CASSPPGGGEAFF
TGTGCCAGCAGTCCCCCAGGGGGGGGAGAGGCTTTCTTT
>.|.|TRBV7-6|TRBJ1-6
CASRFIMEGRSPLHF
TGTGCCAGCAGATTCATAATGGAAGGTCGCTCACCCCTCCACTTT
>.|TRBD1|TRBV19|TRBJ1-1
CATRQGLRVTEAFF
TGTGCCACAAGACAGGGCCTACGAGTCACTGAAGCTTTCTTT
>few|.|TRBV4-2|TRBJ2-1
CASSQDWTDFGQFF
TGTGCCAGCAGCCAAGATTGGACGGACTTTGGGCAGTTCTTC
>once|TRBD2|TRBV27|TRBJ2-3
CASSRSSGGVSDTQYF
TGTGCCAGCAGCCGGAGTAGCGGGGGGGTTTCAGATACGCAGTATTTT
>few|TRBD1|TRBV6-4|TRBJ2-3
CASREQGTGGDTQYF
TGTGCCAGCAGAGAACAAGGGACAGGGGGAGATACGCAGTATTTT
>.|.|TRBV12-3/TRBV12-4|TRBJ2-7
CASSWAGTSYEQYF
TGTGCCAGCAGCTGGGCAGGGACATCCTACGAGCAGTACTTC
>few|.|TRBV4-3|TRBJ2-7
CASSQALGRAYEQYF
TGCGCCAGCAGCCAAGCTCTGGGACGCGCCTACGAGCAGTACTTC
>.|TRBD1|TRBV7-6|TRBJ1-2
CASSLGGQGARGYTF
TGTGCCAGCAGCTTAGGGGGACAGGGGGCGCGTGGCTACACCTTC
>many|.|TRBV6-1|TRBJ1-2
CASSRSGQGTNYGYTF
TGTGCCAGCAGTCGAAGTGGGCAGGGGACTAACTATGGCTACACCTTC
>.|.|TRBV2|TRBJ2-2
CASTPGSGTGELFF
TGTGCCAGCACCCCAGGGAGCGGTACCGGGGAGCTGTTTTTT
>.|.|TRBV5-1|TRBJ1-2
CASSLAGSSGDGYTF
TGCGCCAGCAGCTTGGCCGGCAGTTCCGGGGATGGCTACACCTTC
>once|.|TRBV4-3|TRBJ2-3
CASSQGFRNTQYF
TGCGCCAGCAGCCAGGGATTCCGAAATACGCAGTATTTT
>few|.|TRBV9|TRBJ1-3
CASSVVGQSSGNTIYF
TGTGCCAGCAGCGTAGTCGGACAGAGCTCTGGAAACACCATATATTTT
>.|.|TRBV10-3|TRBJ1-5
CAISDSGNQPQHF
TGTGCCATCAGTGACTCAGGGAATCAGCCCCAGCATTTT
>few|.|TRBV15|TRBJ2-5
CATSRTAAEETQYF
TGTGCCACCAGCAGAACGGCGGCTGAAGAGACCCAGTACTTC
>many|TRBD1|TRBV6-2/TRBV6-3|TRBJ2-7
CASSYSPPGQASYEQYF
TGTGCCAGCAGTTACTCCCCCCCGGGACAGGCAAGCTACGAGCAGTACTTC
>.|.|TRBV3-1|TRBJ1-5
CASSQDLRASQPQHF
TGTGCCAGCAGCCAAGATCTCCGGGCATCACAGCCCCAGCATTTT
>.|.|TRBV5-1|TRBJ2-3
CASSLGEWPNTQYF
TGCGCCAGCAGCTTAGGGGAGTGGCCAAATACGCAGTATTTT